The 26 T cell receptor beta chains listed next were all sequenced from one sample in a study of identical twins. Via MiXCR, TCRdb re-called the 5' RACE reads, giving one row per CDR3 protein. In the table there are some 250,000 distinct CDR3 sequences, 6.5% to 8% of which are singletons. These same data were also listed under a study on T cells expressing NK-cell markers.

Sequenced material: CD8+ T cells sorted from blood. The receptors stem from a woman in her late teens or twenties in good health.

This sequence joins TRBV27 and TRBJ2-1, with D perhaps matching TRBD1 or TRBD2 (5 bases each). From germline, CDR1 is MNHEY and CDR2 SMNVEV (reference sequence). Trimming left V 5 bases short and J 7 bases short, with 15 bases between. CDR3 size: 14 residues. The CDR3 loop reads CASSPPGRKNEQFF. CDR3 DNA: TGTGCCAGCAGTCCCCCGGGACGGAAAAATGAGCAGTTCTTC.

This clonotype was seen a few times. The genes are TRBV5-6 and TRBJ2-7, with 7 positions matching TRBD1. This CDR3 region has 21 residues. Germline V CDR1 and CDR2: SGHDT, YYEEEE. The J segment lost 5 bases and the V segment lost 3 bases, leaving 29 bases of the junction unmatched. The CDR3 region has the DNA TGTGCCAGCAGCTCCTCACTAAAATCCTTCACTCGGGACAGTGCCGTCGACGAGCAGTACTTC. Encoded protein: CASSSSLKSFTRDSAVDEQYF. Full variable domain (rest looked up from reference TRBV5-6 and TRBJ2-7): DAGVTQSPTHLIKTRGQQVTLRCSPKSGHDTVSWYQQALGQGPQFIFQYYEEEERQRGNFPDRFSGHQFPNYSSELNVNALLLGDSALYLCASSSSLKSFTRDSAVDEQYFGPGTRLTVT.

The V call is TRBV9, the J call TRBJ2-5; D ambiguous. Between the trimmed V and J ends, which lost 3 bases and 5 bases, there was a span of 14 bases. CDR1 SGDLS and CDR2 YYNGEE come from the germline V gene. The length of the CDR3 is 14 residues. In DNA form, the CDR3 reads TGTGCCAGCAGCGCCTCTGTCTCGGTCGAGACCCAGTACTTC. Translating it yields CASSASVSVETQYF.

The genes are TRBV7-9 and TRBJ2-1; TRBD2 matches 11 bases. This CDR3 comprises 11 residues. Germline loops: CDR1 SEHNR, CDR2 FQNEAQ (reference sequence). Trimming cost V 5 bases and J 16 bases; bases outside gene matches: 4. DNA of the CDR3: TGTGCCAGCAGCGAAGGGACTAGCGGTTTCTTC. Translated, it gives CASSEGTSGFF.

This clonotype was detected a few times. The CDR3 here is CASSLELAGVDTQYF. The DNA for the CDR3 is TGTGCCAGCAGCTTAGAACTAGCGGGAGTAGATACGCAGTATTTT. The chain is built from TRBV7-8 and TRBJ2-3; 11 bases align to TRBD2. CDR1 SGHVS and CDR2 FQNEAQ come from the germline V gene. The J segment lost 5 bases and the V segment lost 1 base, leaving 2 bases of the junction unmatched. This CDR3 has 15 amino acids.

This clonotype was picked up a small number of times. The chain uses TRBV24-1 and TRBJ2-3, with TRBD2 matching 12 bases. There are 16 residues in the CDR3. V shed 5 bases, J shed 4 bases, and the junction held 6 bases outside the gene matches. Germline V lookup: CDR1 KGHDR, CDR2 SFDVKD. The CDR3 region is CATSGTSGTAADTQYF. The CDR3 bases are TGTGCCACCAGTGGGACTAGCGGGACGGCAGCAGATACGCAGTATTTT.

This clonotype was picked up many times. The chain has TRBV15 and TRBJ2-7; D is ambiguous. CDR1 is LNHNV and CDR2 is YYDKDF in the germline V gene (reference sequence). CDR3 length equals 12 residues. Trimming shortened V by 0 bases and J by 0 bases, and 0 bases separated the two germline ends. For the CDR3, the DNA is TGTGCCACCAGCAGAGACTCCTACGAGCAGTACTTC. Encoded protein: CATSRDSYEQYF.

This clonotype has a handful of counts. This sequence joins TRBV12-3 or TRBV12-4 and TRBJ1-2; D unresolved. This CDR3 has 14 amino acids. V was trimmed by 6 bases and J by 1 base, leaving 12 bases between them. In DNA, the CDR3 is TGTGCCAGCAGCATTTACAAGTTTAACTATGGCTACACCTTC. This codes for CASSIYKFNYGYTF.

This clonotype came up many times. The chain has TRBV10-3 and TRBJ2-7, with D perhaps TRBD1 or TRBD2 (6 bases each). There are 13 residues in the CDR3. V was pared by 10 bases and J by 5 bases, with 18 bases between. Germline V CDR1 and CDR2: ENHRY, SYGVKD. The CDR3 coding sequence is TGTGCCACCGAGGGGGGAGAAGGCAACGAGCAGTACTTC. Amino acid sequence: CATEGGEGNEQYF.

This chain links TRBV7-9 with TRBJ1-2; D not resolved. Germline CDR1 reads SEHNR; CDR2 reads FQNEAQ (reference sequence). This CDR3 spans 14 amino acids. V was shortened by 7 bases and J by 8 bases, with 20 bases between the two germline ends. The CDR3: CASTTDPLGSGYTF. DNA of the CDR3: TGTGCCAGCACTACCGACCCCCTAGGGAGCGGCTACACCTTC.

This clonotype appeared many times. This chain connects TRBV27 to TRBJ2-1; tentative D call: TRBD2 (6 bases). V dropped 3 bases and J dropped 10 bases, with 10 bases sitting between them. The germline CDR1 and CDR2 sequences are MNHEY and SMNVEV (reference sequence). The CDR3 totals 12 residues. This CDR3 reads CASSLVGGEQFF. The CDR3 DNA is TGTGCCAGCAGTTTGGTTGGGGGGGAGCAGTTCTTC.

In DNA form, the CDR3 reads TGTGCCAGCAGTCCTCGGACTAGCGAAAATGAGCAGTTCTTC. Protein: CASSPRTSENEQFF. The rearrangement uses TRBV12-3 or TRBV12-4 and TRBJ2-1; 9 nucleotides line up with TRBD2. The CDR3 has 14 amino acids. The V gene end was trimmed by 5 bases and the J gene end by 7 bases; junction bases not matched to a gene: 6.

V and J are TRBV2 and TRBJ2-3, with 13 bases fitting TRBD2. Germline V gives CDR1 SNHLY, CDR2 FYNNEI. Trimming removed 7 bases from V and 5 bases from J; junction bases left unmatched: 12. The CDR3 is 17 residues long. The CDR3 region has the DNA TGTGCCAGCATCAGACTTCCCGGGACTAGCGGGGAAGATACGCAGTATTTT. Encoded protein: CASIRLPGTSGEDTQYF.

This clonotype was counted between two and nine times. The chain employs TRBV20-1 and TRBJ2-1, with 15 nucleotides matching TRBD2. The length of the CDR3 is 15 residues. The trim removed 4 bases at V and 7 bases at J, leaving 5 bases unmatched. Germline CDR1 and CDR2: DFQATT and SNEGSKA (reference sequence). The CDR3 protein is CSAITGTSGGNEQFF. DNA of the CDR3: TGCAGTGCTATTACCGGGACTAGCGGGGGGAATGAGCAGTTCTTC.

Ten or more counts support this clonotype. The chain recombines TRBV7-9 with TRBJ2-7, with D perhaps TRBD2 (5 bases). Germline V lookup: CDR1 SEHNR, CDR2 FQNEAQ (reference sequence). V was cut by 4 bases and J by 1 base, with 11 bases left in between. The CDR3 contains 14 residues. The chain's CDR3 is CASSSRGRSYEQYF. The DNA for the CDR3 is TGTGCCAGCAGCTCCCGGGGAAGGTCCTACGAGCAGTACTTC.

This clonotype was detected only a few times. The rearrangement uses TRBV12-3 or TRBV12-4 and TRBJ1-1; TRBD1 is a possible D gene (6 bases). With 8 bases removed from V and 4 bases from J, the gap between germline ends came to 14 bases. The CDR3 loop spans 13 amino acids. The CDR3 region is CASQSQGFTEAFF. CDR3 in DNA: TGTGCCAGCCAATCACAGGGTTTCACTGAAGCTTTCTTT.

The genes are TRBV19 and TRBJ2-7, with D unclear. CDR1 is LNHDA, CDR2 SQIVND, per germline (reference sequence). CDR3 length: 17 amino acids. V was shortened by 6 bases and J by 3 bases, with 24 bases between the two germline ends. CDR3 sequence (DNA): TGTGCCAGTAGCACACCCTGGAGTGCCGGGTCGGGCTACGAGCAGTACTTC. Translating it yields CASSTPWSAGSGYEQYF.

This clonotype has a handful of counts. The chain employs TRBV6-1 and TRBJ1-4; 11 bases are shared with TRBD1. Germline V gene sequence: CDR1 MNHNS, CDR2 SASEGT. The V and J ends lost 1 base and 6 bases, in that order; junction bases with no gene match: 4. The CDR3 runs 16 residues. The chain's CDR3 is CASSEDVDRGHEKLFF. The CDR3 DNA sequence: TGTGCCAGCAGTGAAGATGTGGACAGGGGGCATGAAAAACTGTTTTTT.

This clonotype was recorded at least ten times. CDR3 protein: CASSLGEETQYF. The CDR3 bases are TGTGCCAGCAGCTTAGGGGAAGAGACCCAGTACTTC. The rearrangement uses TRBV7-8 and TRBJ2-5; no clear D gene. Germline values: CDR1 SGHVS, CDR2 FQNEAQ. V shed 1 base and J shed 3 bases, with 3 bases lying between them. The CDR3 is made up of 12 amino acids.

This clonotype has at least ten counts. The CDR3 protein is CATSREGKPSYTF. CDR3 DNA: TGTGCCACCAGCAGAGAGGGGAAGCCCAGCTACACCTTC. The rearrangement uses TRBV15 and TRBJ1-2, with unresolved D. The CDR3 consists of 13 residues. From germline, CDR1 is LNHNV and CDR2 YYDKDF (reference sequence). V was clipped by 0 bases and J by 9 bases, with 11 bases between them.

The V gene is TRBV7-9, the J gene TRBJ2-2; possibly TRBD2 for D (6 bases). V lost 6 bases, J lost 5 bases, and 19 bases lay in between. The CDR3 totals 16 residues. Germline-derived CDR1 and CDR2 are SEHNR and FQNEAQ (reference sequence). The CDR3 here is CASRGTDPSETGELFF. CDR3 DNA: TGTGCCAGCAGGGGGACTGACCCGTCGGAAACCGGGGAGCTGTTTTTT.

This clonotype has a handful of counts. The CDR3 region is CASSLGAGGGEQFF. The CDR3 nucleotides read TGTGCCAGCAGTTTAGGGGCTGGGGGGGGTGAGCAGTTCTTC. The gene calls are TRBV27 and TRBJ2-1; TRBD2 matches at 7 bases. This CDR3 region has 14 residues. V was clipped by 2 bases and J by 9 bases; unmatched bases: 7. The germline CDR1 and CDR2 sequences are MNHEY and SMNVEV (reference sequence).

This clonotype was counted ten times or more. This chain joins TRBV5-1 and TRBJ2-7; 10 bases align to TRBD2. Trimming cost V 6 bases and J 2 bases; bases outside gene matches: 11. Germline loops: CDR1 SGHRS, CDR2 YFSETQ. The CDR3 runs to 16 residues. CDR3 protein: CASTSDSGRFTYEQYF. The CDR3 nucleotides are TGCGCCAGCACCTCCGATAGCGGGAGGTTCACCTACGAGCAGTACTTC.

In this sample, this clonotype turned up many times. The chain combines TRBV29-1 with TRBJ2-3; D may be TRBD2 (5 bases). Trimming took 4 bases from V and 6 from J, leaving 17 bases between them. This CDR3 is built from 14 residues. Germline assignment: CDR1 SQVTM and CDR2 ANQGSEA. CDR3: CSVGRGLGFDTQYF. The CDR3, as DNA: TGCAGCGTTGGTCGAGGGTTGGGATTCGATACGCAGTATTTT.

V usage is TRBV12-3 or TRBV12-4 and J usage is TRBJ1-2; D might be TRBD1 (5 bases). The CDR3 extends over 13 amino acids. V dropped 6 bases and J dropped 6 bases, with 14 bases sitting between them. The CDR3 sequence: CASSQDRANGYTF. The CDR3 bases are TGTGCCAGCAGCCAAGACAGAGCCAATGGCTACACCTTC.

The chain recombines TRBV20-1 with TRBJ2-1; 10 bases match TRBD2. Germline V gene lookup returns CDR1 DFQATT and CDR2 SNEGSKA (reference sequence). This CDR3 has 12 amino acids. V lost 6 bases and J lost 5; bases outside the gene matches: 1. CDR3 DNA: TGCAGTGCCACTAGCGGGGACAATGAGCAGTTCTTC. It translates to CSATSGDNEQFF.